The present entry profiles one T cell receptor beta chain with its context. Its cognate antigen is unknown. This entry is derived from a study of blood T cells in healthy people across ages. Study summary: Per two T cells, about one barcoded beta molecule was captured through template switching.

Study-level results: While age rose, TCR beta diversity per million T cells dropped in a roughly linear way.

A second PCR of roughly 7 to 11 cycles used a sample-barcoded 5' primer and a J-beta primer mix. TCRdb fed the 5' RACE reads into MiXCR, producing one record per CDR3 protein. The sample comprises fewer than 2 million distinct CDR3 sequences, roughly two fifths of which are singletons, and under 30% rests with the top ten. This clonotype was obtained from a human donor in good health. Material: blood.

The CDR3 loop reads CASSSPGRDAYGYTF. CDR3 DNA sequence: TGTGCCAGCAGCTCTCCCGGAAGGGATGCCTATGGCTACACCTTC. This chain joins TRBV7-2 and TRBJ1-2; D is undetermined. With 4 bases removed from V and 4 bases from J, the gap between germline ends came to 16 bases. There are 15 residues in the CDR3. Germline V gives CDR1 SGHTA, CDR2 FQGNSA.